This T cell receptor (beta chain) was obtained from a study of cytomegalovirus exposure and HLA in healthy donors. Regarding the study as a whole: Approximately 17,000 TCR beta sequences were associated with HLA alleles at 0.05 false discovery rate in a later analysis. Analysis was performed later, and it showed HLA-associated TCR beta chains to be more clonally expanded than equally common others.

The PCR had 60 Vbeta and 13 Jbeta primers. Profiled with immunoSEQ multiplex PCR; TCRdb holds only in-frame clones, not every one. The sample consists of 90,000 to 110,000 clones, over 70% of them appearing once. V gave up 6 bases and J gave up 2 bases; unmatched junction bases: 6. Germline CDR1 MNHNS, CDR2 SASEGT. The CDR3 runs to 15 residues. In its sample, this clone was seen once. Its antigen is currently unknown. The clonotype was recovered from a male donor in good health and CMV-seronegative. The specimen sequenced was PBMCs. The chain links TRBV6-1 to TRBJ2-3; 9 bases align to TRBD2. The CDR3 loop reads CASRSGTSSTDTQYF. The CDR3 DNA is TGTGCCAGCAGGTCGGGGACTAGCTCCACAGATACGCAGTATTTT.